This T cell receptor beta chain was retrieved from a study of human T cells and chemical hapten exposure. Background on the study: The sensitizing agent was 2% DPC, placed on approximately 2 cm by approximately 2 cm of upper inner arm skin. For the roughly 26-week duration of the study, patients were given weekly doses of diphenylcyclopropenone on the scalp. Upper-back patches of 0.01% DPC were read at 6 days.

General study findings and limits: Those TCRs sitting above 1 in 1000 frequency stayed the same with DPC sensitization.

The time point was: pre-sensitization, week 0. Described treatment: therapeutic diphenylcyclopropenone sensitization with weekly scalp DPC. TCRdb called the RACE reads again in MiXCR, with one record for every CDR3 protein. The sample has 300,000 to 450,000 distinct CDR3 sequences, 5.1% seen once; the top ten hold around 2.6%. This clonotype was recorded a few times. Its specificity is unknown. The clonotype was recovered from a woman aged 45-59 years with alopecia areata. Some clones in this sample may be carry-over from other donors' samples. The specimen comprised whole blood, sampled in connection with sensitization to the hapten diphenylcyclopropenone (DPC).

The DNA of the CDR3 is TGTGCCACCGTAGAGGGGCCGACGAACACTGAAGCTTTCTTT. This codes for CATVEGPTNTEAFF. The chain employs TRBV13 and TRBJ1-1; D possibly corresponds to TRBD1 (5 bases). Trimming left V 10 bases short and J 1 base short, with 16 bases between. The CDR3 totals 14 residues. Per germline, CDR1 PRHDT and CDR2 FYEKMQ (reference sequence).